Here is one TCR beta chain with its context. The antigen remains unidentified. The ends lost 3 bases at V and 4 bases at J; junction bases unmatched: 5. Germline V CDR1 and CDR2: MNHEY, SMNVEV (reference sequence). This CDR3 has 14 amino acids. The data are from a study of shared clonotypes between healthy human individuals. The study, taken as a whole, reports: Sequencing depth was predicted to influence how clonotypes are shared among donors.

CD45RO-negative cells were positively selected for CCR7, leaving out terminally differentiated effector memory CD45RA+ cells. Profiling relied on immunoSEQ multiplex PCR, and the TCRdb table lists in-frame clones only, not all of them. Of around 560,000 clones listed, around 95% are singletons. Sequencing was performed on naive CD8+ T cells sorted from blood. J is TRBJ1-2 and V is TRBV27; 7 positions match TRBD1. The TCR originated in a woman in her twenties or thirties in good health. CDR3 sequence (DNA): TGTGCCAGCAGTTTCTCGGGGACAGCCTATGGCTACACCTTC. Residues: CASSFSGTAYGYTF.